This TCR beta chain was sequenced in a study of early stage breast cancer tumors. Overall study context: Invasive lobular carcinomas made up four of 12 ER+/PR+/HER2- tumors.

CDR1 and CDR2 from the germline V gene are MNHEY and SMNVEV (reference sequence). The CDR3 consists of 15 residues. V lost 5 bases to trimming and J lost 5 bases; unmatched junction nucleotides: 7. This clone came up a few times. The sample holds other DNA sequences that translate to the same CDR3. Profiled with immunoSEQ multiplex PCR; TCRdb holds only in-frame clones, not every one. The sample carries some 25,000 clones, roughly 64% recorded once. The chain joins TRBV27 to TRBJ2-2, with TRBD1 matching 8 bases. The sample consisted of breast tumor tissue. The receptor comes from a person aged 60 to 70 with breast cancer. The DNA for the CDR3 is TGTGCCAGCAGTATCGGACAGGGCGGAACCGGGGAGCTGTTTTTT. Translating gives CASSIGQGGTGELFF.